Listed below are T cell receptor beta chains from one sample, sequenced in a study of cytomegalovirus exposure and HLA in healthy donors. The data were produced by immunoSEQ multiplex PCR, yet TCRdb's version contains in-frame clones alone and is incomplete. Of approximately 170,000 clones listed, 60% to 80% are singletons. The sample consisted of PBMCs. The receptor source for this set is a woman between 25 and 40 years old in good health and CMV-seropositive. Both conserved end residues are part of each CDR3. Each record gives: V gene, D gene, J gene, clone size, CDR3 DNA, CDR3 protein. The D gene is left open where the match is weak. The size entry is marked missing in some rows and otherwise reads once, few, many or a size class.

V gene: TRBV27; D gene: TRBD2; J gene: TRBJ2-7; clone size: once; CDR3 DNA: TGTGCCAGCAGCAGACGCGGGGGCGAGCAGTACTTC; CDR3 protein: CASSRRGGEQYF
V gene: TRBV29-1; D gene: TRBD2; J gene: TRBJ2-7; clone size: .; CDR3 DNA: TGCAGCGTTGAATGGCGGGAGGGCGAGCAGTACTTC; CDR3 protein: CSVEWREGEQYF
V gene: TRBV14; D gene: TRBD2; J gene: TRBJ2-7; clone size: once; CDR3 DNA: TGTGCCAGCAGCCAAGGTCCCGGGGGGTACGAGCAGTACTTC; CDR3 protein: CASSQGPGGYEQYF
V gene: TRBV7-9; D gene: .; J gene: TRBJ2-1; clone size: .; CDR3 DNA: TGTGCCAGCAGCTTGGGAGCAGGGCCGCGGGGTGATGAGCAGTTCTTC; CDR3 protein: CASSLGAGPRGDEQFF
V gene: TRBV19; D gene: TRBD1; J gene: TRBJ1-5; clone size: few; CDR3 DNA: TGTGCCAGTAGCCTATCAGGGGGTGGCAATCAGCCCCAGCATTTT; CDR3 protein: CASSLSGGGNQPQHF
V gene: TRBV29-1; D gene: TRBD1; J gene: TRBJ2-1; clone size: few; CDR3 DNA: TGCAGCGTCTACAGACAGGGCAATGAGCAGTTCTTC; CDR3 protein: CSVYRQGNEQFF
V gene: TRBV5-1; D gene: TRBD2; J gene: TRBJ2-2; clone size: .; CDR3 DNA: TGCGCCAGCAGACCAGGACTAGCGGGGACTAACACCGGGGAGCTGTTTTTT; CDR3 protein: CASRPGLAGTNTGELFF
V gene: TRBV11-1; D gene: TRBD2; J gene: TRBJ2-7; clone size: .; CDR3 DNA: TGTGCCAGCAGTTGGACTAGCGGGAGAAACGAGCAGTACTTC; CDR3 protein: CASSWTSGRNEQYF
V gene: TRBV2; D gene: .; J gene: TRBJ1-4; clone size: .; CDR3 DNA: TGTGCCAGCAGTGGGGGCAGGGAAGGAAAACTGTTTTTT; CDR3 protein: CASSGGREGKLFF
V gene: TRBV5-1; D gene: TRBD2; J gene: TRBJ2-1; clone size: few; CDR3 DNA: TGCGCCAGCAGCCGTCACACGGGGGGAGACGGCTACAATGAGCAGTTCTTC; CDR3 protein: CASSRHTGGDGYNEQFF
V gene: TRBV7-2; D gene: TRBD2; J gene: TRBJ2-3; clone size: .; CDR3 DNA: TGTGCCAGCAGCTTAGGGAGGTTAGCGGGTAGGGATACGCAGTATTTT; CDR3 protein: CASSLGRLAGRDTQYF
V gene: TRBV5-1; D gene: .; J gene: TRBJ2-7; clone size: .; CDR3 DNA: TGCGCCAGTACTGATGGGGGGAACTCCTACGAGCAGTACTTC; CDR3 protein: CASTDGGNSYEQYF
V gene: TRBV5-6; D gene: .; J gene: TRBJ2-7; clone size: .; CDR3 DNA: TGTGCCAGCAGCTTGGGGACAGAATACGAGCAGTACTTC; CDR3 protein: CASSLGTEYEQYF
V gene: TRBV7-9; D gene: TRBD1; J gene: TRBJ2-5; clone size: few; CDR3 DNA: TGTGCCAGCAGCTGGCCCGGGACAGGGCCCCAAGAGACCCAGTACTTC; CDR3 protein: CASSWPGTGPQETQYF
V gene: TRBV7-9; D gene: .; J gene: TRBJ1-5; clone size: .; CDR3 DNA: TGTGCCAGCAGCTTCACATCAAGCAATCAGCCCCAGCATTTT; CDR3 protein: CASSFTSSNQPQHF
V gene: TRBV6-1; D gene: .; J gene: TRBJ1-5; clone size: .; CDR3 DNA: TGTGCCAGCAGTGAAGGGCGGAACAATCAGCCCCAGCATTTT; CDR3 protein: CASSEGRNNQPQHF
V gene: TRBV7-9; D gene: TRBD2; J gene: TRBJ2-7; clone size: .; CDR3 DNA: TGTGCCAGCAGCCCGGGACTAGCTCCCTACGAGCAGTACTTC; CDR3 protein: CASSPGLAPYEQYF
V gene: TRBV7-9; D gene: TRBD1; J gene: TRBJ1-2; clone size: few; CDR3 DNA: TGTGCCAGCAGCAACTCGCCGGGACAGGGTTACGACACCTTC; CDR3 protein: CASSNSPGQGYDTF
V gene: TRBV5-4; D gene: .; J gene: TRBJ2-3; clone size: once; CDR3 DNA: TGTGCCAGCAGCTTAGTGGGAGGGGGAACAGATACGCAGTATTTT; CDR3 protein: CASSLVGGGTDTQYF
V gene: TRBV4-1; D gene: .; J gene: TRBJ2-5; clone size: .; CDR3 DNA: TGCGCCAGCAGCCAAGACCCCATATTAGGAGAGCAGTACTTC; CDR3 protein: CASSQDPILGEQYF
V gene: TRBV5-1; D gene: TRBD1; J gene: TRBJ2-7; clone size: once; CDR3 DNA: TGCGCCAGCAGCATTTGGACAGGGTCCAGCGAGCAGTACTTC; CDR3 protein: CASSIWTGSSEQYF
V gene: TRBV6-1; D gene: .; J gene: TRBJ1-2; clone size: few; CDR3 DNA: TGTGCCAGCAGATCGGACTATGGCTACACCTTC; CDR3 protein: CASRSDYGYTF
V gene: TRBV19; D gene: .; J gene: TRBJ1-2; clone size: .; CDR3 DNA: TGTGCCAGTAGAGACAACTGGAACTATGGCTACACCTTC; CDR3 protein: CASRDNWNYGYTF
V gene: TRBV6-5; D gene: .; J gene: TRBJ2-7; clone size: .; CDR3 DNA: TGTGCCAGCAGTTACTCAGGACTCCCGAGCTCCTACGATCAGTACTTC; CDR3 protein: CASSYSGLPSSYDQYF
V gene: TRBV27; D gene: .; J gene: TRBJ1-2; clone size: .; CDR3 DNA: TGTGCCAGCAGTTACCAGGGTGACTATGGCTACACCTTC; CDR3 protein: CASSYQGDYGYTF
V gene: TRBV5-4; D gene: TRBD1; J gene: TRBJ2-7; clone size: .; CDR3 DNA: TGTGCCAGCAGCTTGGACGGGACAGGTTCCTACGAGCAGTACTTC; CDR3 protein: CASSLDGTGSYEQYF
V gene: TRBV5-1; D gene: .; J gene: TRBJ1-5; clone size: .; CDR3 DNA: TGCGCCAGCAGCTTGGGCCCTACAGTTAATCAGCCCCAGCATTTT; CDR3 protein: CASSLGPTVNQPQHF
V gene: TRBV5-1; D gene: TRBD2; J gene: TRBJ2-2; clone size: .; CDR3 DNA: TGCGCCAGCAGACTAGCGGGAAACACCGGGGAGCTGTTTTTT; CDR3 protein: CASRLAGNTGELFF
V gene: TRBV28; D gene: TRBD2; J gene: TRBJ2-3; clone size: once; CDR3 DNA: TGTGCCACCCTTTGGGCGGGAGCAAAAGATACGCAGTATTTT; CDR3 protein: CATLWAGAKDTQYF
V gene: TRBV7-9; D gene: TRBD2; J gene: TRBJ2-1; clone size: few; CDR3 DNA: TGTGCCAGCAGCTCCCGACAGCGGGAAAGGAATGAGCAGTTCTTC; CDR3 protein: CASSSRQRERNEQFF
V gene: TRBV27; D gene: .; J gene: TRBJ1-5; clone size: .; CDR3 DNA: TGTGCCAGCAGTAAAGACATACTCAATCAGCCCCAGCATTTT; CDR3 protein: CASSKDILNQPQHF
V gene: TRBV6-4; D gene: TRBD2; J gene: TRBJ2-7; clone size: .; CDR3 DNA: TGTGCCAGCAGTTTACTAACTAGCGGGGCCTCCTACGAGCAGTACTTC; CDR3 protein: CASSLLTSGASYEQYF
V gene: TRBV28; D gene: .; J gene: TRBJ2-7; clone size: .; CDR3 DNA: TGTGCCAGCAGTGACGGGGGGGATACAGGGGCCCAGTACGAGCAGTACTTC; CDR3 protein: CASSDGGDTGAQYEQYF
V gene: TRBV5-4; D gene: .; J gene: TRBJ2-1; clone size: .; CDR3 DNA: TGTGCCAGCGCGGGAAGCTCCTACAATGAGCAGTTCTTC; CDR3 protein: CASAGSSYNEQFF
V gene: TRBV19; D gene: TRBD1; J gene: TRBJ2-6; clone size: .; CDR3 DNA: TGTGCCAGTCGAAAAGGGGGCCATGGGGCCAACGTCCTGACTTTC; CDR3 protein: CASRKGGHGANVLTF
V gene: TRBV10-3; D gene: .; J gene: TRBJ2-7; clone size: few; CDR3 DNA: TGTGCCATCAGTATGTCGACGGGATCTACCTACGAGCAGTACTTC; CDR3 protein: CAISMSTGSTYEQYF
V gene: TRBV28; D gene: TRBD2; J gene: TRBJ2-1; clone size: .; CDR3 DNA: TGTGCCAGCAGCTCTCAGCGGGAGGGCCTGTATGAGCAGTTCTTC; CDR3 protein: CASSSQREGLYEQFF
V gene: TRBV7-9; D gene: .; J gene: TRBJ2-6; clone size: few; CDR3 DNA: TGTTCCAGCAGCACCCCGCTAGGTGCTGGGGCCAACGTCCTGACTTTC; CDR3 protein: CSSSTPLGAGANVLTF
V gene: TRBV9; D gene: TRBD2; J gene: TRBJ2-1; clone size: once; CDR3 DNA: TGTGCCAGCACGGGGGTTAGCGGGAGATGGGGTGAGCAGTTCTTC; CDR3 protein: CASTGVSGRWGEQFF
V gene: TRBV18; D gene: .; J gene: TRBJ1-2; clone size: once; CDR3 DNA: TGTGCCAGCTCACCATCTAGTCCCTCCTACTACACCTTC; CDR3 protein: CASSPSSPSYYTF
V gene: TRBV29-1; D gene: TRBD1; J gene: TRBJ2-2; clone size: once; CDR3 DNA: TGCAGCGTCTGGACAGGGGCCGGGGAGCTGTTTTTT; CDR3 protein: CSVWTGAGELFF
V gene: TRBV7-7; D gene: TRBD2; J gene: TRBJ2-2; clone size: .; CDR3 DNA: TGTGCCAGCAGCACAACTAGCGGGAGGTACACCGGGGAGCTGTTTTTT; CDR3 protein: CASSTTSGRYTGELFF
V gene: TRBV11-2; D gene: .; J gene: TRBJ2-7; clone size: once; CDR3 DNA: TGTGCCAGCAGCTTAGTAAGGGGGTTATCCTCCTACGAGCAGTACTTC; CDR3 protein: CASSLVRGLSSYEQYF
V gene: TRBV18; D gene: .; J gene: TRBJ1-5; clone size: .; CDR3 DNA: TGTGCCAGCTCACCACAGGCGGCCAATCAGCCCCAGCATTTT; CDR3 protein: CASSPQAANQPQHF
V gene: TRBV6-5; D gene: .; J gene: TRBJ2-7; clone size: .; CDR3 DNA: TGTGCCAGCAGTTCCTCTCTTGGTGGACAGTGGAACGAGCAGTACTTC; CDR3 protein: CASSSSLGGQWNEQYF
V gene: TRBV10-2; D gene: .; J gene: TRBJ1-6; clone size: .; CDR3 DNA: TGCGCCAGCAGTGAGTCAGGAGGGTGGGGGAATTCACCCCTCCACTTT; CDR3 protein: CASSESGGWGNSPLHF
V gene: TRBV29-1; D gene: TRBD1; J gene: TRBJ2-3; clone size: .; CDR3 DNA: TGCAGCGTTGAAGATCATACAGGGGCGACAGATACGCAGTATTTT; CDR3 protein: CSVEDHTGATDTQYF
V gene: TRBV7-9; D gene: TRBD1; J gene: TRBJ2-7; clone size: .; CDR3 DNA: TGTGCCAGCAGCTCTCAGGGGGCCGAGCAGTACTTC; CDR3 protein: CASSSQGAEQYF
V gene: TRBV19; D gene: .; J gene: TRBJ2-3; clone size: .; CDR3 DNA: TGTGCCAGTAGTATACGGGGGAGGTCGGATACGCAGTATTTT; CDR3 protein: CASSIRGRSDTQYF
V gene: TRBV13; D gene: .; J gene: TRBJ2-1; clone size: .; CDR3 DNA: TGTGCCAGCAGCTTAAAAACCCTAAGGGGCGATGAGCAGTTCTTC; CDR3 protein: CASSLKTLRGDEQFF
V gene: TRBV27; D gene: .; J gene: TRBJ2-2; clone size: few; CDR3 DNA: TGTGCCAGCAGTTTCGGGGTGGGCTCGAACACCGGGGAGCTGTTTTTT; CDR3 protein: CASSFGVGSNTGELFF
V gene: TRBV7-9; D gene: .; J gene: TRBJ1-1; clone size: .; CDR3 DNA: TGTGCCAGCAGCTTAGAAACGGGTATCACTGAAGCTTTCTTT; CDR3 protein: CASSLETGITEAFF